This TCR beta chain was sequenced for a study of PD-L1 blockade in urothelial cancer. Overall study context: At 6 weeks and at 3 weeks (second dose) after treatment start, blood was analyzed. Study-wide points: Survival was better when pretreatment blood TCR clonality fell below the median.

Trimming pared 0 bases from V and 4 bases from J, leaving 9 bases between. The germline gives CDR1 ENHRY, CDR2 SYGVKD. The length of the CDR3 is 15 residues. This clone has just one count. What it binds is unknown. Method: immunoSEQ multiplex PCR; TCRdb's copy keeps in-frame clones and lacks some. The table has 46,000 or so clones, 87% seen once. This TCR derives from a man between 60 and 70 years old with urothelial cancer. The source material was PBMCs, sampled around atezolizumab (anti-PD-L1) treatment. The chain joins TRBV10-3 to TRBJ1-4; perhaps TRBD1 as D (6 bases). CDR3 nucleotides: TGTGCCATCAGTGAGTCGGGGGCCGGTAATGAAAAACTGTTTTTT. Translation gives CAISESGAGNEKLFF.